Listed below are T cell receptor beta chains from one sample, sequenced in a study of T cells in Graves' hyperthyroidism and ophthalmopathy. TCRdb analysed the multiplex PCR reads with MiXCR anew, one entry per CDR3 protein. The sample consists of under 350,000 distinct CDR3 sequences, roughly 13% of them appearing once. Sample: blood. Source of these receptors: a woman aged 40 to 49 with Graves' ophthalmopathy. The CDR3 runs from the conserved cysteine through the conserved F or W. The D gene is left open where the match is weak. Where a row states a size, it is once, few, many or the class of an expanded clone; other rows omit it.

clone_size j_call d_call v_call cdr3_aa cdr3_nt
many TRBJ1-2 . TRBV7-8 CASTSGGYGYTF TGTGCCAGCACCAGTGGAGGCTATGGCTACACCTTC
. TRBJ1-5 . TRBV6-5 CASSYSSIKDRKSYSNQPQHF TGTGCCAGCAGTTACTCGAGCATTAAGGACAGAAAATCCTATAGCAATCAGCCCCAGCATTTT
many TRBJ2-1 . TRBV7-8 CASSFLRGSAQDNEQFF TGTGCCAGCAGCTTCCTGCGGGGCTCTGCTCAGGACAATGAGCAGTTCTTC
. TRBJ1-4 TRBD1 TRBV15 CATSRVPRDRGGEKLFF TGTGCCACCAGCAGGGTCCCGAGGGACAGGGGAGGTGAAAAACTGTTTTTT
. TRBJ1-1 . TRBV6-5 CASSYSPAGDNTEAFF TGTGCCAGCAGTTACTCGCCGGCAGGCGATAACACTGAAGCTTTCTTT
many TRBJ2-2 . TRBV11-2 CASSSSGANTGELFF TGTGCCAGCAGCTCCTCCGGCGCGAACACCGGGGAGCTGTTTTTT
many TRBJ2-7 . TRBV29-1 CSVEGQFYEQYF TGCAGCGTTGAAGGGCAGTTCTACGAGCAGTACTTC
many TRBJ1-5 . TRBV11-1 CASSLTLGQPQHF TGTGCCAGCAGCTTAACCTTGGGTCAGCCCCAGCATTTT
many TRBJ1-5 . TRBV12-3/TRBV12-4 CASSFRGVGNQPQHF TGTGCCAGCAGTTTTCGGGGGGTGGGCAATCAGCCCCAGCATTTT
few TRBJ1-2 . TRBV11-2 CASSFQTMDGYTF TGTGCCAGCAGTTTCCAAACAATGGATGGCTACACCTTC
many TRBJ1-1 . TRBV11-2 CASSLGPAEAFF TGTGCCAGCAGCTTAGGTCCTGCTGAAGCTTTCTTT
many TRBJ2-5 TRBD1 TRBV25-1 CASSEYGGQGAETQYF TGTGCCAGCAGTGAATATGGGGGACAGGGGGCCGAGACCCAGTACTTC
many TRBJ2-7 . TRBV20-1 CSAINRVARGEQYF TGCAGTGCCATCAACAGGGTAGCGAGGGGGGAGCAGTACTTC
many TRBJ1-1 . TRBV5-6 CASSLWGRSNTEAFF TGTGCCAGCAGCTTGTGGGGCAGGTCGAACACTGAAGCTTTCTTT
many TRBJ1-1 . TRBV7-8 CASSLAYRAEAFF TGTGCCAGCAGCTTAGCGTACAGGGCTGAAGCTTTCTTT
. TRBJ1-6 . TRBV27 CASSLGGGLYNSPLHF TGTGCCAGCAGTTTGGGGGGGGGGCTCTATAATTCACCCCTCCACTTT
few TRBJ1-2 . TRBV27 CASSFDRLALTF TGTGCCAGCAGTTTCGACAGGCTGGCCTTAACCTTC
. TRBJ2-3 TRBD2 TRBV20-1 CSAFSGVGKADTQYF TGCAGTGCTTTTAGCGGGGTAGGGAAAGCAGATACGCAGTATTTT
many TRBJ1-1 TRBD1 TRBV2 CASSKRGTGDTEAFF TGTGCCAGCAGCAAGCGCGGGACAGGGGACACTGAAGCTTTCTTT
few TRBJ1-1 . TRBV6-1 CASSPGWGIEAFF TGTGCCAGCAGCCCGGGGTGGGGCATAGAAGCTTTCTTT
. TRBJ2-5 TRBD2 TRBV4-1 CASSQSQGSGEKETQYF TGCGCCAGCAGCCAAAGCCAGGGTAGCGGGGAAAAAGAGACCCAGTACTTC
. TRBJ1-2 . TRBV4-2 CASSPSGRGYTF TGTGCCAGCAGCCCTTCGGGGAGGGGCTACACCTTC
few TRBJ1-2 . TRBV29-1 CSVARGNYGYTF TGCAGCGTTGCGAGGGGGAACTATGGCTACACCTTC
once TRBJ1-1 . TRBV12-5 CASGLVRSGRTEAFF TGTGCTAGTGGTTTGGTACGGTCGGGGAGGACTGAAGCTTTCTTT
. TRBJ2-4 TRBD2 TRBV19 CASSLAGRGAKNIQYF TGTGCCAGTAGTCTAGCCGGGAGGGGGGCCAAAAACATTCAGTACTTC
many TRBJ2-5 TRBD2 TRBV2 CASNQREVTQETQYF TGTGCCAGCAATCAGCGGGAGGTAACTCAAGAGACCCAGTACTTC
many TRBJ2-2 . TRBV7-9 CASSLGSGVNTGELFF TGTGCCAGCAGCTTAGGTTCCGGGGTGAACACCGGGGAGCTGTTTTTT
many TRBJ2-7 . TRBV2 CASSVRRGTYEQYF TGTGCCAGCAGTGTCCGACGAGGCACCTACGAGCAGTACTTC
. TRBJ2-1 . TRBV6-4 CASSDSRQGRLSNEQFF TGTGCCAGCAGTGACTCCCGTCAGGGAAGGCTATCCAATGAGCAGTTCTTC
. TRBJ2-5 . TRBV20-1 CSARPQESQYF TGCAGTGCTAGACCACAAGAGTCCCAGTACTTC
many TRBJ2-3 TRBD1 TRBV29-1 CSAWTGSTDTQYF TGCAGCGCGTGGACAGGGAGCACAGATACGCAGTATTTT
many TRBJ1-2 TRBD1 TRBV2 CASSEMDRVEGYTF TGTGCCAGCAGTGAAATGGACAGGGTGGAAGGCTACACCTTC
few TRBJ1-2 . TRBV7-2 CASSLEGESSYGYTF TGTGCCAGCAGCTTAGAGGGGGAGAGCTCCTATGGCTACACCTTC
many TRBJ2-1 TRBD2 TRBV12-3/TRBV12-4 CASRPTSGAYNEQFF TGTGCCAGCAGGCCGACTAGCGGGGCCTACAATGAGCAGTTCTTC
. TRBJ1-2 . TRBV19 CASSTNRLYGYTF TGTGCCAGTAGTACAAACAGGCTCTATGGCTACACCTTC
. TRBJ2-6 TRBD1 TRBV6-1 CASSAFVTGGIGANVLTF TGTGCCAGCAGTGCTTTTGTGACAGGGGGTATTGGGGCCAACGTCCTGACTTTC
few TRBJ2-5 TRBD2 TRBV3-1 CASSQDKWAGGQETQYF TGTGCCAGCAGCCAAGATAAGTGGGCGGGGGGCCAAGAGACCCAGTACTTC
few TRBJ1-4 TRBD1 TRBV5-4 CASSSRTGGIEKLFF TGTGCCAGCAGCTCGCGGACAGGGGGCATTGAAAAACTGTTTTTT
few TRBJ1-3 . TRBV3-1 CASSLMDHNSGNTIYF TGTGCCAGCAGCCTCATGGACCATAACTCTGGAAACACCATATATTTT
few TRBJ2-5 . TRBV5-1 CASSLTDETQYF TGCGCCAGCAGCCTCACGGACGAGACCCAGTACTTC
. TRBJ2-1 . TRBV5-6 CASSPLGLGNEQFF TGTGCCAGCAGCCCCTTGGGGCTTGGTAATGAGCAGTTCTTC
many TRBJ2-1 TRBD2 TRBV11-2 CASSFGREWEQFF TGTGCCAGCAGCTTTGGGCGGGAGTGGGAGCAGTTCTTC